The rows below give T cell receptor beta chains drawn from one sample of a study of blood T cell repertoires in COVID-19. Using immunoSEQ multiplex PCR, the repertoire was profiled, and TCRdb retains in-frame clones only, with some absent. The table records 65,000 to 100,000 clones, more than 80% of them present only once. Sequencing was done on a sample of peripheral blood. These receptors originate from an elderly woman with acute or convalescent COVID-19. The CDR3 runs from the conserved cysteine through the conserved F or W. D genes are given only for firm matches. Only some rows state a clone size, as once, few, many or a class for expanded clones.

D: .; size: .; J: TRBJ1-2; V: TRBV9; DNA: TGTGCCAGCAGCGTAGGAATGAGGAAATTGGATGGCTACACCTTC; CDR3: CASSVGMRKLDGYTF
D: TRBD1; size: once; J: TRBJ2-2; V: TRBV10-2; DNA: TGCGCCAGCAGTTCAAGCCCGGGACAGGGCCCCGGGGAGCTGTTTTTT; CDR3: CASSSSPGQGPGELFF
D: TRBD2; size: .; J: TRBJ2-7; V: TRBV6-5; DNA: TGTGCCAGCAGGAGGAGCGGGGGGCTCTACGAGCAGTACTTC; CDR3: CASRRSGGLYEQYF
D: TRBD1; size: .; J: TRBJ1-5; V: TRBV23-1; DNA: TGCGCCAGCACCTCGGGGCACAGGGGGCGAGGAGGCAATCAGCCCCAGCATTTT; CDR3: CASTSGHRGRGGNQPQHF
D: TRBD2; size: .; J: TRBJ2-3; V: TRBV19; DNA: TGTGCCAGTAGTATATCACTAGCGGGGGAGGGAGGCACAGATACGCAGTATTTT; CDR3: CASSISLAGEGGTDTQYF
D: TRBD2; size: .; J: TRBJ2-1; V: TRBV6-6; DNA: TGTGCCAGCAGCGAACTAGCGGGGGGACGTGGTGAGCAGTTCTTC; CDR3: CASSELAGGRGEQFF
D: TRBD2; size: .; J: TRBJ2-3; V: TRBV19; DNA: TGTGCCAGCGAGCTTGGGACTAGCGGGGGGCTGGATACGCAGTATTTT; CDR3: CASELGTSGGLDTQYF
D: TRBD1; size: .; J: TRBJ2-7; V: TRBV29-1; DNA: TGCAGCGTTAGGACAGGGGGCGCCCAATACGAGCAGTACTTC; CDR3: CSVRTGGAQYEQYF
D: TRBD1; size: .; J: TRBJ1-1; V: TRBV30; DNA: TGTGCCTGGAGTGTACACTCCGGACAGGGGAACACTGAAGCTTTCTTT; CDR3: CAWSVHSGQGNTEAFF
D: TRBD2; size: .; J: TRBJ2-2; V: TRBV3-1/TRBV3-2; DNA: TGTGCCAGCAGCCAAGATCCCGGACTACCGGGGGGGGGAGACACCGGGGAGCTGTTTTTT; CDR3: CASSQDPGLPGGGDTGELFF
D: .; size: few; J: TRBJ1-2; V: TRBV9; DNA: TGTGCCAGCAGCCCGTCGGTCGGGGAAGGAAAGGGCTACACCTTC; CDR3: CASSPSVGEGKGYTF
D: .; size: few; J: TRBJ2-2; V: TRBV4-2; DNA: TGTGCCAGCAGCCAAGATTTCTTCGGGGGAGGACCCGGGGAGCTGTTTTTT; CDR3: CASSQDFFGGGPGELFF
D: TRBD2; size: once; J: TRBJ2-5; V: TRBV10-2; DNA: TGCGCCAGCAGTGAGTCGCGGCGGGGGGAGACCCAGTACTTC; CDR3: CASSESRRGETQYF
D: .; size: .; J: TRBJ1-1; V: TRBV24-1; DNA: TGTGCCACCAGTGGCAGTGGGGGCCTGAACACTGAAGCTTTCTTT; CDR3: CATSGSGGLNTEAFF
D: .; size: .; J: TRBJ2-3; V: TRBV27; DNA: TGTGCCAGCAGTTTATCGATCGCAGGGCTGGGCACAGATACGCAGTATTTT; CDR3: CASSLSIAGLGTDTQYF
D: .; size: .; J: TRBJ2-5; V: TRBV5-1; DNA: TGCGCCAGCAGCTCCCCGGGGCGGGGTATAAAGACCCAGTACTTC; CDR3: CASSSPGRGIKTQYF
D: TRBD2; size: .; J: TRBJ2-4; V: TRBV7-2; DNA: TGTGCCAGCAGCTTAGAATCCGGGGGGAACAAAAACATTCAGTACTTC; CDR3: CASSLESGGNKNIQYF
D: TRBD2; size: .; J: TRBJ2-7; V: TRBV5-4; DNA: TGTGCCAGCAGCTCTCAGGCGGGGGGCACCTACGAGCAGTACTTC; CDR3: CASSSQAGGTYEQYF
D: .; size: .; J: TRBJ2-7; V: TRBV3-1/TRBV3-2; DNA: TGTGCCAGCAGCCAAGCGAGGGACGAGCAGTACTTC; CDR3: CASSQARDEQYF
D: .; size: .; J: TRBJ1-2; V: TRBV10-2; DNA: TGCGCCAGCCAGACAGAGTACTATGGCTACACCTTC; CDR3: CASQTEYYGYTF
D: .; size: .; J: TRBJ2-5; V: TRBV12-3/TRBV12-4; DNA: TGTGCCAGCAGTTTTACGGACCAAGAGACCCAGTACTTC; CDR3: CASSFTDQETQYF
D: TRBD2; size: .; J: TRBJ2-3; V: TRBV5-1; DNA: TGCGCCAGCAGCTACCGAGCGGGGGACACAGATACGCAGTATTTT; CDR3: CASSYRAGDTDTQYF
D: .; size: .; J: TRBJ1-2; V: TRBV19; DNA: TGTGCCAGTAGTCACAGAGCTAACTATGGCTACACCTTC; CDR3: CASSHRANYGYTF
D: .; size: once; J: TRBJ2-3; V: TRBV6-2/TRBV6-3; DNA: TGTGCCAGCAGTTCGTATTCTAGCACAGATACGCAGTATTTT; CDR3: CASSSYSSTDTQYF
D: .; size: .; J: TRBJ1-5; V: TRBV6-5; DNA: TGTGCCAGCGGAACAGAAATTTATAGCAATCAGCCCCAGCATTTT; CDR3: CASGTEIYSNQPQHF
D: .; size: .; J: TRBJ2-7; V: TRBV14; DNA: TGTGCCAGCGGGAGGGGACAGGCCTACGAGCAGTACTTC; CDR3: CASGRGQAYEQYF
D: .; size: .; J: TRBJ2-7; V: TRBV10-3; DNA: TGTGCCATCAGTGAGTCGACTTCCTACGAGCAGTACTTC; CDR3: CAISESTSYEQYF
D: .; size: .; J: TRBJ1-4; V: TRBV7-8; DNA: TGTGCCAGCAGCCCGGAGGTAGCTTCTAATGAAAAACTGTTTTTT; CDR3: CASSPEVASNEKLFF
D: .; size: .; J: TRBJ1-3; V: TRBV4-1; DNA: TGCGCCAGCAGCCTCGACACAGGGCCTGGAAACACCATATATTTT; CDR3: CASSLDTGPGNTIYF
D: .; size: .; J: TRBJ1-1; V: TRBV5-1; DNA: TGCGCCAGCAGGAGGGTGAACACTGAAGCTTTCTTT; CDR3: CASRRVNTEAFF
D: .; size: few; J: TRBJ1-1; V: TRBV19; DNA: TGTGCCAGTAGTCCGCTACAGGGAAGGACTGAAGCTTTCTTT; CDR3: CASSPLQGRTEAFF
D: .; size: .; J: TRBJ2-6; V: TRBV11-2; DNA: TGTGCCAGCAGCTTAGTGGTCCGGGTTGGGGCCAACGTCCTGACTTTC; CDR3: CASSLVVRVGANVLTF
D: TRBD1; size: .; J: TRBJ1-4; V: TRBV7-9; DNA: TGTGCCAGCAGCTTAGCGCAGGGGGATAATGAAAAACTGTTTTTT; CDR3: CASSLAQGDNEKLFF
D: .; size: .; J: TRBJ1-1; V: TRBV5-4; DNA: TGTGCCAGCAGCTTACAAACAGGGAGGGTCACTGAAGCTTTCTTT; CDR3: CASSLQTGRVTEAFF
D: TRBD2; size: .; J: TRBJ2-5; V: TRBV30; DNA: TGTGCCTCTCAGGGTAGCGGGAGGGGGCAAGAGACCCAGTACTTC; CDR3: CASQGSGRGQETQYF
D: .; size: .; J: TRBJ2-3; V: TRBV10-1; DNA: TGCGCCAGCAGGGCCTCCCTTAGCGGTCCCCGGGATACGCAGTATTTT; CDR3: CASRASLSGPRDTQYF
D: TRBD1; size: .; J: TRBJ1-5; V: TRBV7-2; DNA: TGTGCCAGCAGCTTGACAGGGGTCAATCAGCCCCAGCATTTT; CDR3: CASSLTGVNQPQHF
D: .; size: few; J: TRBJ1-1; V: TRBV27; DNA: TGTGCCAGCAGTTATCGCGGCACTGAAGCTTTCTTT; CDR3: CASSYRGTEAFF
D: .; size: .; J: TRBJ2-5; V: TRBV6-5; DNA: TGTGCCAGCAGTTACGGCGGGGCAGAGACCCAGTACTTC; CDR3: CASSYGGAETQYF
D: .; size: .; J: TRBJ1-4; V: TRBV6-5; DNA: TGTGCCAGCAGTTACGGGGGGGGGCACGGTGAAAAACTGTTTTTT; CDR3: CASSYGGGHGEKLFF
D: TRBD1; size: few; J: TRBJ1-5; V: TRBV2; DNA: TGTGCCAGCAGTTACGACAGGGATCAGCCCCAGCATTTT; CDR3: CASSYDRDQPQHF
D: .; size: few; J: TRBJ1-6; V: TRBV6-5; DNA: TGTGCCAGCAGTTACTCGCAGGGGCTGACCTCACCCCTCCACTTT; CDR3: CASSYSQGLTSPLHF
D: .; size: .; J: TRBJ2-1; V: TRBV29-1; DNA: TGCAGCGTTGAACTAGTGGTCGAGCAGTTCTTC; CDR3: CSVELVVEQFF
D: TRBD1; size: .; J: TRBJ2-1; V: TRBV7-9; DNA: TGTGCCAGCAGCGTTACAGGGGGCGAAGGCGATGAGCAGTTCTTC; CDR3: CASSVTGGEGDEQFF
D: .; size: once; J: TRBJ1-1; V: TRBV28; DNA: TGTGCCAGCAGTACTTACACTGAAGCTTTCTTT; CDR3: CASSTYTEAFF
D: TRBD1; size: .; J: TRBJ1-2; V: TRBV6-5; DNA: TGTGCCAGCAGTTACTCTCGACAGGGGAACTATGGCTACACCTTC; CDR3: CASSYSRQGNYGYTF
D: TRBD1; size: .; J: TRBJ2-1; V: TRBV28; DNA: TGTGCCAGCAATCCAGACAGGGTTTGGAATGAGCAGTTCTTC; CDR3: CASNPDRVWNEQFF
D: .; size: .; J: TRBJ2-2; V: TRBV6-4; DNA: TGTGCCAGCAAAAGAGAAGAATCTTATCCCGGGGAGCTGTTTTTT; CDR3: CASKREESYPGELFF
D: TRBD1; size: .; J: TRBJ1-5; V: TRBV2; DNA: TGTGCCAGCAGTGGGACAGGGGGCCTTCAGCCCCAGCATTTT; CDR3: CASSGTGGLQPQHF